Following are 25 T cell receptor beta chains from one sample sequenced in a study of blood T cell repertoires in COVID-19 (dated by TCRdb to 2020 to 2022). The method was the immunoSEQ multiplex PCR assay. TCRdb provides this immuneACCESS table in a form limited to in-frame rearrangements. Some clones are lacking; in checked studies, under half of them reflect an unresolved V gene, and why the rest are absent is not known. This sample is represented by around 140,000 clones; around 89% of them were singletons. Roughly 18% of the sample lies in the top ten. Sequencing was done on a sample of peripheral blood. These receptors all come from a man aged 45 to 65 with active or convalescent COVID-19.

This chain uses TRBV29-1 with TRBJ2-3, with D tentatively TRBD2 (6 bases). The CDR3 contains 15 residues. The germline V and J ends were trimmed by 7 bases and 5 bases, with 22 bases remaining between them. Germline CDR1 SQVTM, CDR2 ANQGSEA. CDR3 amino acids: CSADGDSSTGDTQYF. The CDR3 nucleotides are TGCAGCGCTGACGGGGACTCCTCCACGGGAGATACGCAGTATTTT.

The chain employs TRBV5-6 and TRBJ2-3, with D maybe TRBD2 (6 bases). With 0 bases removed from V and 2 bases from J, the gap between germline ends came to 13 bases. Looked up from germline, CDR1 is SGHDT and CDR2 is YYEEEE. This CDR3 has 16 amino acids. CDR3 loop: CASSLVTKRATDTQYF. CDR3 coding DNA: TGTGCCAGCAGCTTGGTTACAAAGCGGGCCACAGATACGCAGTATTTT.

This rearrangement joins TRBV5-6 to TRBJ2-3, with TRBD1 as a possible D gene (5 bases). CDR1 is SGHDT, CDR2 YYEEEE, per germline. Trimming took 2 bases from V and 2 from J, leaving 12 bases between them. This CDR3 comprises 15 residues. The CDR3, as DNA: TGTGCCAGCAGCTTTTTACAGGCCCCCACAGATACGCAGTATTTT. Protein sequence: CASSFLQAPTDTQYF.

The chain couples TRBV7-9 to TRBJ1-1; D remains unclear. The germline V gene encodes CDR1 SEHNR and CDR2 FQNEAQ (reference sequence). Trimming left V 4 bases short and J 1 base short, with 10 bases between. The CDR3 spans 14 residues. The CDR3 bases are TGTGCCAGCAGCTCCCCGACAAGGAACACTGAAGCTTTCTTT. This encodes CASSSPTRNTEAFF.

The chain joins TRBV6-5 to TRBJ2-5; TRBD1 might be the D (6 bases). Germline loops: CDR1 MNHEY, CDR2 SVGAGI. This CDR3 is 15 amino acids long. V was shortened by 2 bases and J by 2 bases, with 12 bases between the two germline ends. The CDR3 coding sequence is TGTGCCAGCAGTTACACTCAGGGGACACAAGAGACCCAGTACTTC. It encodes CASSYTQGTQETQYF.

The chain links TRBV18 to TRBJ1-1; D uncertain. Trimming took off 3 bases at V and 1 base at J, with 9 bases between the two ends. The CDR3 consists of 14 residues. Germline-derived CDR1 and CDR2 are KGHSH and LQKENI. This CDR3 is CASSPVGTNTEAFF. The DNA of the CDR3 is TGTGCCAGCTCACCGGTCGGTACGAACACTGAAGCTTTCTTT.

The chain has TRBV28 and TRBJ2-7, with 7 positions matching TRBD1. With 6 bases clipped from V and 5 bases from J, the junction kept 13 bases outside the gene matches. The CDR3 is 15 residues long. The germline V gene has CDR1 MDHEN and CDR2 SYDVKM. The CDR3 reads CASRTGARSFHEQYF. DNA for the CDR3: TGTGCCAGCAGAACAGGGGCGAGGTCGTTCCACGAGCAGTACTTC.

V is TRBV5-1 and J is TRBJ2-5; 8 bases are a match to TRBD1. J gave up 1 base and V 4 bases, and 3 bases lay outside the gene matches. The V gene's germline CDR1 is SGHRS and CDR2 YFSETQ. This CDR3 region has 14 residues. This CDR3 is CASSPGGSQETQYF. In nucleotides, the CDR3 is TGCGCCAGCAGCCCAGGGGGCAGCCAAGAGACCCAGTACTTC.

The rearrangement joins TRBV7-7 to TRBJ2-2; possible D gene TRBD1, 5 bases. CDR3 length equals 16 residues. Trimming took off 3 bases at V and 6 bases at J, with 17 bases between the two ends. Per the germline V gene, CDR1 is SSHAT and CDR2 is FNYEAQ (reference sequence). In nucleotides, the CDR3 is TGTGCCAGCAGCTTTGGGCAGGGAAGGCTTGCCGGGGAGCTGTTTTTT. It is translated as CASSFGQGRLAGELFF. Looking up the rest from reference TRBV7-7 and TRBJ2-2 gives the full variable domain: GAGVSQSPRYKVTKRGQDVTLRCDPISSHATLYWYQQALGQGPEFLTYFNYEAQPDKSGLPSDRFSAERPEGSISTLTIQRTEQRDSAMYRCASSFGQGRLAGELFFGEGSRLTVL.

The chain has TRBV9 and TRBJ1-1, with TRBD1 as a possible D gene (5 bases). Looked up from germline, CDR1 is SGDLS and CDR2 is YYNGEE. Deletions cut 3 bases from V and 0 bases from J, with 15 bases between. The CDR3 spans 16 residues. DNA for the CDR3: TGTGCCAGCAGCGCCGCTGGGGCACCCCTGAACACTGAAGCTTTCTTT. It codes for CASSAAGAPLNTEAFF. Full variable domain (missing parts from reference TRBV9 and TRBJ1-1): DSGVTQTPKHLITATGQRVTLRCSPRSGDLSVYWYQQSLDQGLQFLIQYYNGEERAKGNILERFSAQQFPDLHSELNLSSLELGDSALYFCASSAAGAPLNTEAFFGQGTRLTVV.

The rearrangement uses TRBV12-5 and TRBJ2-1; 12 bases match TRBD2. After removal of 1 base from V and 9 bases from J, the junction contained 4 bases not matched to a gene. The CDR3 consists of 15 residues. CDR1 is LGHNT and CDR2 is FRNRAP in the germline V gene. CDR3 sequence reads: CASGLGLAGVGEQFF. The CDR3 nucleotides are TGTGCTAGTGGTTTGGGACTAGCGGGAGTGGGTGAGCAGTTCTTC.

The count of this clone is one. This chain joins TRBV28 and TRBJ2-2; 7 nucleotides match TRBD2. Unmatched junction bases numbered 7, after V lost 6 bases and J lost 0 bases. Germline CDR1 is MDHEN and CDR2 is SYDVKM. The CDR3 loop spans 16 amino acids. For the CDR3, the DNA is TGTGCCAGCAGCTGGGGCGGGACTACGAACACCGGGGAGCTGTTTTTT. This translates into CASSWGGTTNTGELFF. Supplemented by reference TRBV28 and TRBJ2-2, the full variable domain reads DVKVTQSSRYLVKRTGEKVFLECVQDMDHENMFWYRQDPGLGLRLIYFSYDVKMKEKGDIPEGYSVSREKKERFSLILESASTNQTSMYLCASSWGGTTNTGELFFGEGSRLTVL.

The gene calls are TRBV3-1 (or the pseudogene TRBV3-2) and TRBJ2-5, with TRBD2 matching 9 bases. Germline trimming cut 1 base from V and 5 bases from J; bases unmatched to any gene: 5. Germline V CDR1 and CDR2: LGHDT, YNNKEL (reference sequence). The CDR3 spans 15 residues. The chain's CDR3 is CASSQGPSGIETQYF. CDR3 sequence (DNA): TGTGCCAGCAGCCAAGGGCCTAGCGGGATTGAGACCCAGTACTTC.

This clone was seen a handful of times. The chain carries TRBV2 and TRBJ2-6; D perhaps matches TRBD1 (6 bases). The V and J ends lost 8 bases and 0 bases respectively, with 20 bases between them. Germline V lookup: CDR1 SNHLY, CDR2 FYNNEI. The CDR3 totals 18 residues. CDR3 region: CASGRDGARGSGANVLTF. The CDR3 DNA reads as TGTGCCAGCGGCAGAGATGGGGCCAGGGGCTCTGGGGCCAACGTCCTGACTTTC.

The chain uses TRBV2 and TRBJ1-5; D is unresolved. The length of the CDR3 is 15 residues. With 5 bases removed from V and 5 bases from J, the gap between germline ends came to 16 bases. Germline V CDR1 and CDR2: SNHLY, FYNNEI. The CDR3 DNA reads TGTGCCAGCAGTCGAAGACATCCAGGATATCAGCCCCAGCATTTT. Translation gives CASSRRHPGYQPQHF.

A word on this clone: The same CDR3 also results from other DNA sequences found in this sample. The V and J genes are TRBV5-4 and TRBJ2-7; TRBD2 matches 7 bases. The CDR3 has 13 residues. Germline V lookup: CDR1 SGHNT, CDR2 YYREEE (reference sequence). V gave up 0 bases and J gave up 7 bases; unmatched junction bases: 4. The CDR3 loop is CASSLVGGGEQYF. The CDR3 nucleotides read TGTGCCAGCAGCTTGGTTGGGGGAGGGGAGCAGTACTTC.

This clone has a single count. The V gene is TRBV6-5, the J gene TRBJ1-1, with D possibly TRBD1 on 5 matching bases. Germline loops: CDR1 MNHEY, CDR2 SVGAGI. This CDR3 has 14 residues. Trimming took off 5 bases at V and 6 bases at J, with 16 bases between the two ends. CDR3 in amino acids: CASSNGHHGAEAFF. The CDR3 DNA is TGTGCCAGCAGTAACGGACACCATGGGGCTGAAGCTTTCTTT.

The DNA of the CDR3 is TGTGCCAGCAGTGGCGGGACTAGCGGGAGGTTCTCCTACGAGCAGTACTTC. Encoded protein: CASSGGTSGRFSYEQYF. The chain employs TRBV6-1 and TRBJ2-7, with 15 bases matching TRBD2. Losses at the gene ends were 4 bases for V and 0 bases for J; bases not matched to a gene: 4. The CDR3 length is 17 residues. Looked up from germline, CDR1 is MNHNS and CDR2 is SASEGT.

The chain recombines TRBV5-1 with TRBJ2-3; 11 nucleotides align to TRBD1. The germline CDR1 and CDR2 sequences are SGHRS and YFSETQ. The ends lost 0 bases at V and 2 bases at J; junction bases unmatched: 5. CDR3 length: 17 amino acids. CDR3 amino acids: CASSLAGTGGPTDTQYF. Written as DNA, the CDR3 is TGCGCCAGCAGCTTGGCCGGGACAGGGGGTCCCACAGATACGCAGTATTTT.

This sequence joins TRBV5-6 and TRBJ2-1; 7 positions agree with TRBD2. Germline lookup yields CDR1 SGHDT and CDR2 YYEEEE. There are 18 residues in the CDR3. Losses at the gene ends were 5 bases for V and 0 bases for J; bases not matched to a gene: 14. CDR3 residues: CASREWNGDYRSYNEQFF. In DNA form, the CDR3 reads TGTGCCAGCAGGGAATGGAACGGGGACTACCGCTCCTACAATGAGCAGTTCTTC.

The sample holds one count of this clone. The chain combines TRBV29-1 with TRBJ2-5, with 7 nucleotides matching TRBD2. After removal of 4 bases from V and 4 bases from J, the junction contained 3 bases not matched to a gene. The germline V gene encodes CDR1 SQVTM and CDR2 ANQGSEA. This CDR3 is 12 amino acids long. CDR3 region: CSVGPGGETQYF. The CDR3 coding sequence is TGCAGCGTTGGACCGGGAGGAGAGACCCAGTACTTC.

The chain uses TRBV6-2 or TRBV6-3 and TRBJ1-5; TRBD1 might be the D (5 bases). CDR3 length: 15 amino acids. The V gene lost 0 bases and the J gene lost 4 bases, with 10 bases spanning the gap. Germline V gives CDR1 MNHEY, CDR2 SVGEGT. The DNA for the CDR3 is TGTGCCAGCAGTTACTCTCTGACAGTTAATCAGCCCCAGCATTTT. It encodes CASSYSLTVNQPQHF.

The chain carries TRBV19 and TRBJ1-3; 7 bases map to TRBD1. Germline assignment: CDR1 LNHDA and CDR2 SQIVND (reference sequence). V lost 9 bases, J lost 0 bases, and 11 bases stayed unmatched. CDR3 length equals 16 residues. The CDR3 protein is CASRGSLRSSGNTIYF. CDR3 bases: TGTGCCAGCAGGGGGTCCCTGAGAAGCTCTGGAAACACCATATATTTT.

This clone was observed a handful of times. The CDR3 DNA reads TGTGCCAGCAGCACGGACTACGTCTCCTACAATGAGCAGTTCTTC. The encoded protein is CASSTDYVSYNEQFF. This chain uses TRBV3-1 (or the pseudogene TRBV3-2) with TRBJ2-1; weak D call: TRBD2 (6 bases). The CDR3 covers 15 residues. V was pared by 5 bases and J by 0 bases, with 11 bases between. CDR1 is LGHDT, CDR2 YNNKEL, per germline (reference sequence).

The rearrangement joins TRBV28 to TRBJ2-6; 10 nucleotides align to TRBD1. CDR3 length equals 19 residues. The J segment lost 2 bases and the V segment lost 6 bases, leaving 13 bases of the junction unmatched. CDR1 and CDR2 (germline): MDHEN, SYDVKM. For the CDR3, the DNA is TGTGCCAGCAGCGGGCATGGGGACAGGGGAGGCGCTGGGGCCAACGTCCTGACTTTC. This translates into CASSGHGDRGGAGANVLTF.